The present entry profiles one T cell receptor (beta chain) with its context. This entry belongs to a study of control samples from healthy donors and cancer patients. Germline-derived CDR1 and CDR2 are LGHNA and YSLEER. V trimming: 3 bases; J trimming: 3 bases; junction bases outside the gene matches: 6. The CDR3 spans 15 residues. Profiled with immunoSEQ multiplex PCR; TCRdb holds only in-frame clones, not every one. Here the sample spans under 30,000 clones, 79% being singletons. Source material: PBMCs. This chain joins TRBV4-3 and TRBJ2-7, with 9 bases aligning to TRBD2. This clonotype was sampled from a man aged 55 to 70 with head and neck cancer. In DNA, the CDR3 is TGCGCCAGCAGCCACCTTCCTAGCGGGAACTACGAGCAGTACTTC. It translates to CASSHLPSGNYEQYF.